This T cell receptor beta chain stems from a study of blood T cell repertoires in COVID-19. Study-level information: The study drew acute and convalescent COVID-19 samples from the United States, Italy and Spain. PBMCs, B-cell-depleted T cells, or T cells were the source of the cDNA or gDNA that made up the material.

Followed over time, Seattle patients had been enrolled while infection was active. Authors' processing steps: Reference gene primers were amplified, and this amplification served to estimate nucleated cell counts. Using immunoSEQ multiplex PCR, the repertoire was profiled, and TCRdb retains in-frame clones only, with some absent. The DNA was the basis for D and trimming; V, J and clone size are from that table. The table shows about 370,000 clones, with about 90% occurring only once. This clone was found once. Per germline, CDR1 SGHTA and CDR2 FQGNSA. Trimming stripped 6 bases from V and 6 bases from J, with 17 bases between. The CDR3 has 15 amino acids.

Material for sequencing was peripheral blood. The source of this sequence is a woman aged 30 to 39 with COVID-19, enrolled during active disease. The gene calls are TRBV7-2 and TRBJ2-2; D is possibly TRBD2 (6 bases). CDR3: CASSMGGREAGELFF. The CDR3 region has the DNA TGTGCCAGCAGTATGGGGGGTAGGGAGGCCGGGGAGCTGTTTTTT.